A selection of T cell receptor beta chains follows, all from one sample in a study of neoadjuvant anti-PD-1 for oral cavity cancer. Sequencing was performed with immunoSEQ multiplex PCR; in TCRdb, only in-frame clones are kept and a portion is missing. Here the sample spans around 65,000 clones, roughly nine tenths being singletons. The source material was PBMCs, sampled after nivolumab (anti-PD-1) treatment. These receptors were collected from a person aged 40 to 85 with oral cavity squamous cell carcinoma. Each CDR3 is given without its conserved first and last residue. Each record gives: V gene, J gene, D gene, CDR3 protein. D genes are given only for firm matches.

>TRBV12-5|TRBJ2-2|NA
ASGLVQGYGGELF
>TRBV4-1|TRBJ1-2|TRBD1
ASSRTLGQGNYGYT
>TRBV6-5|TRBJ2-3|TRBD2
ASRVAGPTDTQY
>TRBV29-1|TRBJ1-4|TRBD1
SVPDRGNEKLF
>TRBV6-1|TRBJ1-5|TRBD1
ASSTGEGQPQH
>TRBV5-1|TRBJ1-6|NA
ASSLEGGTLH
>TRBV2|TRBJ1-2|NA
ASLGVGYGYT
>TRBV19|TRBJ1-1|NA
ASSRLGTEAF
>TRBV5-1|TRBJ1-1|NA
ASSLGDQAEAF
>TRBV2|TRBJ2-5|NA
ASQRMRRGQVTQY
>TRBV4-1|TRBJ2-5|NA
ASSQLGLSQETQY
>TRBV4-1|TRBJ1-2|NA
ASSQEWVWDGYT
>TRBV30|TRBJ1-2|NA
AWSVQQGTYGYT
>TRBV7-2|TRBJ1-5|NA
ASSGGQGWRPNQPQH
>TRBV9|TRBJ1-1|NA
ASSAKQMNTEAF
>TRBV27|TRBJ2-1|NA
ASSPRVVGNNEQF
>TRBV2|TRBJ1-4|NA
ASSATSTNEKLF
>TRBV14|TRBJ2-6|NA
ASSPGLSSGANVLT
>TRBV19|TRBJ1-5|NA
ASTRTNRAHQPQH
>TRBV10-1|TRBJ2-1|NA
ASSPRTNSYNEQF
>TRBV10-3|TRBJ1-5|NA
AISETSSSYQPQH
>TRBV9|TRBJ1-4|TRBD1
ASSVGYFGRQGNEKLF
>TRBV19|TRBJ2-1|TRBD2
ASSIWAGDRNEQF
>TRBV7-3|TRBJ2-1|NA
ASSLNGRRDEQF
>TRBV7-2|TRBJ2-1|TRBD2
ASSLRGGSRDEQF
>TRBV7-9|TRBJ2-3|NA
ASSLYGDRDTQY
>TRBV28|TRBJ2-3|NA
ASSLAHVGDTQY
>TRBV7-8|TRBJ2-3|NA
ASSFVWYKPGTQY
>TRBV2|TRBJ1-5|NA
ASGREVGNQPQH
>TRBV7-9|TRBJ1-2|NA
ASSSWGFYGYT
>TRBV7-3|TRBJ2-1|NA
ASSPPGVNEQF
>TRBV6-1|TRBJ1-4|NA
ASSGKNPNEKLF
>TRBV7-8|TRBJ1-2|TRBD1
ASSNSGTGDLYGYT
>TRBV6-5|TRBJ2-1|NA
ASSPHGALNNEQF
>TRBV27|TRBJ2-3|NA
ASSLSMGGDTQY
>TRBV6-6|TRBJ2-3|TRBD2
ASRPVAGGPTDTQY
>TRBV11-2|TRBJ2-1|NA
ASSLAGTNNEQF
>TRBV9|TRBJ2-1|NA
ASSVGGTSPNEQF
>TRBV6-6|TRBJ2-7|TRBD2
ASSYSSGAYEQY
>TRBV2|TRBJ2-2|TRBD2
ASSAGTKNTGELF
>TRBV6-5|TRBJ2-7|NA
ASSYAPVAYEQY
>TRBV30|TRBJ1-2|TRBD1
AWRAAWTGFFYGYT
>TRBV4-1|TRBJ2-6|NA
ASRRYSGANVLT
>TRBV29-1|TRBJ2-5|TRBD1
SVATGGRETQY
>TRBV11-2|TRBJ2-6|NA
ASSNSRHFLRSGANVLT
>TRBV28|TRBJ1-3|NA
ASSFDIWGNTIY
>TRBV4-1|TRBJ1-2|NA
ASSQDPGRGGYGYT
>TRBV29-1|TRBJ2-3|NA
SVGDYRITDTQY
>TRBV4-1|TRBJ1-1|TRBD1
ASSQGVPGQQNTEAF
>TRBV2|TRBJ1-2|NA
ASRVEGGYYGYT
>TRBV7-9|TRBJ2-7|NA
ASSLASSRGPRGEQY
>TRBV7-9|TRBJ2-7|NA
ASSYEGEQY
>TRBV11-2|TRBJ1-1|TRBD1
ASSLVGGLNTEAF
>TRBV19|TRBJ1-2|TRBD1
ASRSDRVYGYT
>TRBV6-5|TRBJ1-4|NA
ASSYVAATNEKLF
>TRBV5-4|TRBJ1-4|NA
ASSLGSTNEKLF
>TRBV4-1|TRBJ1-5|NA
ASSPQGFGQPQH